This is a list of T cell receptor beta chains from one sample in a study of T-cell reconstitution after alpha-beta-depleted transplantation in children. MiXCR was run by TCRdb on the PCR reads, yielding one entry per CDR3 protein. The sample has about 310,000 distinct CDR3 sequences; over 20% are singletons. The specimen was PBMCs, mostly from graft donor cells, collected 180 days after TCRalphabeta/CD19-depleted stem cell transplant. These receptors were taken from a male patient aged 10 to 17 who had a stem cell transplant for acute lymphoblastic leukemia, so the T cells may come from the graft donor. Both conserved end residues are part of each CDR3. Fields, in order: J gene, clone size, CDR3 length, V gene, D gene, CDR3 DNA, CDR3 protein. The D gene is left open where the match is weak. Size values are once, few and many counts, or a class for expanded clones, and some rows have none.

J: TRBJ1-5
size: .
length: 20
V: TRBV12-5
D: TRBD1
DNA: TGTGCTAGTGGTTTGGTAATAAGTTCGACAGGGGGCCGACGCAATCAGCCCCAGCATTTT
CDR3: CASGLVISSTGGRRNQPQHF

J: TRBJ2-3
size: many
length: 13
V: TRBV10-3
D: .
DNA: TGTGCCATCCGGGACTCCAGCACAGATACGCAGTATTTT
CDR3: CAIRDSSTDTQYF

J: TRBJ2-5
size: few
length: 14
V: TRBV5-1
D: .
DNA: TGCGCCAGCAGCTTGGCCGGTGGCCCAGAGACCCAGTACTTC
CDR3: CASSLAGGPETQYF

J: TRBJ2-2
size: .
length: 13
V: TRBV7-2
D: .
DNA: TGTGCCAGCAGCTCAATCCCGGACCGGGAGCTGTTTTTT
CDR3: CASSSIPDRELFF

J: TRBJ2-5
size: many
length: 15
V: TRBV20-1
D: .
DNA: TGCAGTGCTAGGGGTCGAGCGGGCGATCAGGAGACCCAGTACTTC
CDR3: CSARGRAGDQETQYF

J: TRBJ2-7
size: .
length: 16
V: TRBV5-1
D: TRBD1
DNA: TGCGCCAGCAGCACCCGGACAGGGGGCGCAGGGAACGAGCAGTACTTC
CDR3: CASSTRTGGAGNEQYF

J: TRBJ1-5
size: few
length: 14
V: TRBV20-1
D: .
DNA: TGCAGTGAAGACGGGCCGAATAGCAATCAGCCCCAGCATTTT
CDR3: CSEDGPNSNQPQHF

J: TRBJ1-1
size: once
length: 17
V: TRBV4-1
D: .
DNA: TGCGCCAGCAGCCAAGAAGGTTGGGACCCGGGCGACACTGAAGCTTTCTTT
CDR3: CASSQEGWDPGDTEAFF

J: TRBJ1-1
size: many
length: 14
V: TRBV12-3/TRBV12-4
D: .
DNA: TGTGCCAGCAGTTTAGTCAGGGGTGGAGCTGAAGCTTTCTTT
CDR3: CASSLVRGGAEAFF

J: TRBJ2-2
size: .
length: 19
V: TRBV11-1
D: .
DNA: TGTGCCAGCAGCTTAGCGGCGGGTTGGCGGGTTTCCGACACCGGGGAGCTGTTTTTT
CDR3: CASSLAAGWRVSDTGELFF

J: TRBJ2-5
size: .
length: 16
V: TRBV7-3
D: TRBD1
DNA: TGTGCCAGCAGCCCAGCTGGGGGACAGGGGGGGGAGACCCAGTACTTC
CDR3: CASSPAGGQGGETQYF

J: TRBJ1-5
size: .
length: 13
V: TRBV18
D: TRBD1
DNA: TGTGCCAGCTCAACACAGGGGGTTCAGCCCCAGCATTTT
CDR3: CASSTQGVQPQHF

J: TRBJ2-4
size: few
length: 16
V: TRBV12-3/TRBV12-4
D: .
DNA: TGTGCCAGCAGCCCAGTGGCGGGGCTAGCCAAAAACATTCAGTACTTC
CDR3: CASSPVAGLAKNIQYF

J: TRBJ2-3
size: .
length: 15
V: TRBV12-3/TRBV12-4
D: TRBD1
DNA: TGTGCCAGCAGTTCGGGACAGGGAAGGCGAGATACGCAGTATTTT
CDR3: CASSSGQGRRDTQYF

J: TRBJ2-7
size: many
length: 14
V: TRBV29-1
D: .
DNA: TGCAGCGTTGAAGATGGGGGACAAACCTACGAGCAGTACTTC
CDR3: CSVEDGGQTYEQYF

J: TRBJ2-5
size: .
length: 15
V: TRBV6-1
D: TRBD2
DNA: TGTGCCAGCAGCCCCAGCCTAGCGGGAAGGGAGACCCAGTACTTC
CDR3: CASSPSLAGRETQYF

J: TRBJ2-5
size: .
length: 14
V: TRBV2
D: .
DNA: TGTGCCAGCAAAAAGAGTGGGCCCCAAGAGACCCAGTACTTC
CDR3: CASKKSGPQETQYF

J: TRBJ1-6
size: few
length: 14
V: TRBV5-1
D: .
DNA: TGCGCCAGCAACCCCGGGACAAGAAATTCACCCCTCCACTTT
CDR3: CASNPGTRNSPLHF

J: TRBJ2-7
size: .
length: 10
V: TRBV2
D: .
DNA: TGTGCCAGCAAATACTACGAGCAGTACTTC
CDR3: CASKYYEQYF

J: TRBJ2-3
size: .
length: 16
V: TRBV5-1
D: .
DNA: TGCGCCAGCAGCTTGGCCCCCGGAGGGGGCCTGGATACGCAGTATTTT
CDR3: CASSLAPGGGLDTQYF

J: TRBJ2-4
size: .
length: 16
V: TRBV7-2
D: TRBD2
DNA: TGTGCCAGCTTTCAGGGACTACCGTCATTTGGGGACATTCAGTACTTC
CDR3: CASFQGLPSFGDIQYF

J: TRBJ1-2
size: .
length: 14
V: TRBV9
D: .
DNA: TGTGCCAGCAGCGTAGAGACCCCAGGTCGTGGCTACACCTTC
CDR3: CASSVETPGRGYTF

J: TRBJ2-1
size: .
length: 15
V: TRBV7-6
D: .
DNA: TGTGCCAGCAGCTTAGTTGCGTCCGGCGGCAATGAGCAGTTCTTC
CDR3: CASSLVASGGNEQFF

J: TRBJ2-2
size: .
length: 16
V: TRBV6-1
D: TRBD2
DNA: TGTGCCAGCTCACTAGCGGGAGGGGAGGGCACCGGGGAGCTGTTTTTT
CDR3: CASSLAGGEGTGELFF

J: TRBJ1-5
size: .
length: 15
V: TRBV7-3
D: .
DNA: TGTGCCAGCAGACTTCAGAGGATTAGCAATCAGCCCCAGCATTTT
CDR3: CASRLQRISNQPQHF

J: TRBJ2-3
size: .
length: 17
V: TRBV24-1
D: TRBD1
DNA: TGTGCCACCAGTGATTTTCATCGGACAGGGGGAGCAGATACGCAGTATTTT
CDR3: CATSDFHRTGGADTQYF

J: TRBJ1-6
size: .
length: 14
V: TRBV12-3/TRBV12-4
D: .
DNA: TGTGCCAGCAGTAGCCAGGGTTTACGGTCACCCCTCCACTTT
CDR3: CASSSQGLRSPLHF

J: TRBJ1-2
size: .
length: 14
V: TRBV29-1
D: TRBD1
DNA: TGCAGCGTTGTTCGCTGGACAGGGCTCTATGGCGACACCTTC
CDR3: CSVVRWTGLYGDTF

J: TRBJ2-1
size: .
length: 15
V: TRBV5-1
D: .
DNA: TGCGCCAGCAGCTTCAGCTTAAGCTCCTACAATGAGCAGTTCTTC
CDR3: CASSFSLSSYNEQFF

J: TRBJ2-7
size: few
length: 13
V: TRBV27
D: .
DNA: TGTGCCAGTACCCCGGGGGCCTCCTACGAGCAGTACTTC
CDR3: CASTPGASYEQYF

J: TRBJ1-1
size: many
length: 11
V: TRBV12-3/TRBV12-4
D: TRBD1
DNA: TGTGCCAGCGGGGACAGGCTTGAAGCTTTCTTT
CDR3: CASGDRLEAFF

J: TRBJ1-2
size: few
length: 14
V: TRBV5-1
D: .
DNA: TGCGCCAGCAGCTTGATGGCAGGGAAGAGCGGCTACACCTTC
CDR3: CASSLMAGKSGYTF

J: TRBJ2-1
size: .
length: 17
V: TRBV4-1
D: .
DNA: TGCGCCAGCAGCCAAGATTGGGGAGTAAGCTCCTACAATGAGCAGTTCTTC
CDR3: CASSQDWGVSSYNEQFF

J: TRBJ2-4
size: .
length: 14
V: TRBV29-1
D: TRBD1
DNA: TGCAGCGTTAAAAACTGGGACAGGGTCGACATTCAGTACTTC
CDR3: CSVKNWDRVDIQYF

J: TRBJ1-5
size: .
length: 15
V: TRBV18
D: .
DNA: TGTGCCAGCTCACCAATCGACAGTAGCAATCAGCCCCAGCATTTT
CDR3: CASSPIDSSNQPQHF

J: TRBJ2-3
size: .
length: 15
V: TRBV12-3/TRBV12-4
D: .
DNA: TGTGCCAGCAGCATAACCGGGATTAGCACAGATACGCAGTATTTT
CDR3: CASSITGISTDTQYF

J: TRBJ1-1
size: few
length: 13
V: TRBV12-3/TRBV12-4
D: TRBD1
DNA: TGTGCCAGCAGTTTTCGGCAGGGGGTTGGAGCTTTCTTT
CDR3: CASSFRQGVGAFF